These 24 T cell receptor beta chains were sequenced from one sample in a study of identical twins. MiXCR, run by TCRdb on the 5' RACE reads, gives a single entry per CDR3 protein. Of about 100,000 distinct CDR3 sequences listed, 5.9% are singletons. Sequenced: memory T cells sorted from blood. The receptors stem from a woman aged 45-65 years in good health.

This clonotype has ten or more counts. The V and J genes are TRBV14 and TRBJ2-4; D remains ambiguous. Germline V lookup: CDR1 SGHDN, CDR2 FVKESK. This CDR3 region has 13 residues. The V end lost 4 bases, the J end lost 7 bases, and 11 bases lay between the germline ends. CDR3 amino acids: CASSPSPGNIQYF. The CDR3 nucleotides read TGTGCCAGCAGCCCAAGCCCCGGGAACATTCAGTACTTC.

There are many counts of this clonotype. The chain is built from TRBV6-5 and TRBJ2-5, with TRBD2 identical over 11 bases. The CDR3 is made up of 15 amino acids. Germline CDR1 and CDR2: MNHEY and SVGAGI. With V trimmed by 6 bases and J by 9 bases, 12 bases remained unmatched. CDR3 sequence (DNA): TGTGCCAGCAGAGCCGGGACTAGCGGCCAGGGGGCCCAGTACTTC. It yields the protein CASRAGTSGQGAQYF.

This clonotype has a handful of counts. The V and J genes are TRBV2 and TRBJ2-7; 13 nucleotides line up with TRBD2. The CDR3 contains 16 residues. CDR1 is SNHLY and CDR2 is FYNNEI in the germline V gene. V trimming: 1 base; J trimming: 2 bases; junction bases outside the gene matches: 2. CDR3 loop: CASSEELAGGPYEQYF. CDR3 DNA: TGTGCCAGCAGTGAAGAACTAGCGGGAGGGCCCTACGAGCAGTACTTC. Full variable domain (rest looked up from reference TRBV2 and TRBJ2-7): EPEVTQTPSHQVTQMGQEVILRCVPISNHLYFYWYRQILGQKVEFLVSFYNNEISEKSEIFDDQFSVERPDGSNFTLKIRSTKLEDSAMYFCASSEELAGGPYEQYFGPGTRLTVT.

To note about this clonotype: It may be a read error: a sequence one base away is much more abundant. V gene TRBV20-1 combines with J gene TRBJ2-7, with TRBD1 matching over 8 bases. The junction had 9 bases not matched to a gene; V was cut back by 5 bases and J by 6 bases. Germline CDR1 reads DFQATT; CDR2 reads SNEGSKA (reference sequence). The CDR3 totals 13 residues. The DNA of the CDR3 is TGCAGTGCTCGTCGGACAGGGAGGAGCGAGCAGTACTTC. Translation gives CSARRTGRSEQYF.

In this sample, this clonotype turned up many times. The chain links TRBV5-1 to TRBJ2-6; 9 nucleotides align to TRBD2. This CDR3 comprises 17 residues. Germline V lookup: CDR1 SGHRS, CDR2 YFSETQ. The V gene end was trimmed by 1 base and the J gene end by 0 bases; junction bases not matched to a gene: 2. CDR3 sequence: CASSLYSGSSGANVLTF. As DNA, the CDR3 is TGCGCCAGCAGCTTGTATAGCGGGAGCTCTGGGGCCAACGTCCTGACTTTC. Drawing the rest from reference TRBV5-1 and TRBJ2-6, the complete variable domain is KAGVTQTPRYLIKTRGQQVTLSCSPISGHRSVSWYQQTPGQGLQFLFEYFSETQRNKGNFPGRFSGRQFSNSRSEMNVSTLELGDSALYLCASSLYSGSSGANVLTFGAGSRLTVL.

Comments on this clonotype: The junction departs from germline at one end; a sequencing error may be responsible. This chain joins TRBV6-1 and TRBJ2-2; a possible D gene is TRBD2 (6 bases). Looked up from germline, CDR1 is MNHNS and CDR2 is SASEGT. The CDR3 consists of 15 residues. For the CDR3, the DNA is TGTGCCAGCAGTGAATATATGGTTCGGGGCGGGGAGCCGTTTTTT. It is translated as CASSEYMVRGGEPFF.

At least ten counts were recorded for this clonotype. V and J are TRBV3-1 and TRBJ2-7; D gene uncertain. The CDR3 is made up of 14 amino acids. Germline V gene sequence: CDR1 LGHDT, CDR2 YNNKEL (reference sequence). V was clipped by 0 bases and J by 0 bases, with 6 bases between them. CDR3 bases: TGTGCCAGCAGCCAAGATAAGGCCTCCTACGAGCAGTACGTC. This encodes CASSQDKASYEQYV.

This clonotype was counted ten times or more. This chain uses TRBV27 with TRBJ1-2, with TRBD1 matching 11 bases. Germline loops: CDR1 MNHEY, CDR2 SMNVEV (reference sequence). The CDR3 length is 15 residues. Trimming took 5 bases from V and 6 from J; bases not matched to a gene: 8. In nucleotides, the CDR3 is TGTGCCAGCAGTCCCAGGACAGGGGGCGCCCATGGCTACACCTTC. Its translation is CASSPRTGGAHGYTF.

This clonotype was counted many times. In DNA, the CDR3 is TGCAGTGCTAGAGTGCTAGCGGGAGGGGTTAGGACAGATACGCAGTATTTT. It translates to CSARVLAGGVRTDTQYF. The chain links TRBV20-1 to TRBJ2-3, with 12 bases lining up with TRBD2. J was trimmed by 3 bases and V by 1 base; bases with no gene match: 8. Germline V lookup: CDR1 DFQATT, CDR2 SNEGSKA (reference sequence). CDR3 length equals 17 residues.

This clonotype was picked up many times. The chain recombines TRBV20-1 with TRBJ1-5; D might be TRBD1 (5 bases). V was trimmed by 3 bases and J by 2 bases, leaving 14 bases between them. This CDR3 is 15 amino acids long. Germline CDR1 reads DFQATT; CDR2 reads SNEGSKA (reference sequence). CDR3 loop: CSASLPQGGNQPQHF. The CDR3 DNA reads TGCAGTGCTAGTTTACCCCAGGGAGGCAATCAGCCCCAGCATTTT.

This clonotype was detected a few times. V and J are TRBV2 and TRBJ2-3; D is perhaps TRBD1 (6 bases). The CDR3 runs 15 residues. CDR1 is SNHLY, CDR2 FYNNEI, per germline. V lost 9 bases to trimming and J lost 0 bases, with 16 bases between them. In DNA form, the CDR3 reads TGTGCCAGTAGTCTGGGACACCCTAGCACAGATACGCAGTATTTT. It is translated as CASSLGHPSTDTQYF.

This clonotype was picked up many times. The chain employs TRBV19 and TRBJ1-5, with TRBD1 as a possible D gene (5 bases). The CDR3 covers 14 residues. Trimming took off 8 bases at V and 4 bases at J, with 15 bases between the two ends. Per the germline V gene, CDR1 is LNHDA and CDR2 is SQIVND (reference sequence). The CDR3 region has the DNA TGTGCCAGTCGGATAGACAGCGGGAATCAGCCCCAGCATTTT. The encoded protein is CASRIDSGNQPQHF.

There are many counts of this clonotype. The chain couples TRBV10-3 to TRBJ1-6, with D possibly matching TRBD1 (6 bases). CDR3 length equals 15 residues. The germline CDR1 and CDR2 sequences are ENHRY and SYGVKD. V lost 0 bases and J 6 bases, leaving 9 bases between the germline ends. CDR3 loop: CAISESQGGNSPLHF. As DNA, the CDR3 is TGTGCCATCAGTGAGTCACAGGGTGGTAATTCACCCCTCCACTTT.

This clonotype was counted at least ten times. The gene calls are TRBV27 and TRBJ2-5; 7 bases are shared with TRBD2. J lost 5 bases, V lost 5 bases, and 11 bases had no gene match. Germline V gives CDR1 MNHEY, CDR2 SMNVEV (reference sequence). This CDR3 spans 15 amino acids. The CDR3 sequence is CASSLRTRRGETQYF. The CDR3 region has the DNA TGTGCCAGCAGTCTCCGGACTAGAAGAGGGGAGACCCAGTACTTC.

As concerns this clonotype: A clone one base away is much larger, so this may be a read error. The chain links TRBV25-1 to TRBJ2-5; D unclear. The CDR3 consists of 14 residues. Germline CDR1 is MGHDK and CDR2 is SYGVNS. The CDR3 nucleotides read TGTGCCAGCAGTGATGGCAGATCCCAAGAGACCCCGTACTTC. Encoded protein: CASSDGRSQETPYF.

There are a few counts of this clonotype. The chain recombines TRBV21-1 with TRBJ2-7; the D call of TRBD1 is as the table states it, not checked on the DNA. TRBV21-1 is a documented pseudogene. The CDR3 extends over 13 amino acids. The CDR3 here is CASSKSRAYEQYF. CDR3 nucleotides: TGTGCCAGCAGCAAGTCCAGGGCCTACGAGCAGTACTTC.

This clonotype has at least ten counts. The chain joins TRBV6-1 to TRBJ2-7; tentatively, D is TRBD2 (5 bases). This CDR3 is built from 13 residues. Trimming took 6 bases from V and 7 from J, leaving 16 bases between them. CDR1 and CDR2 from the germline V gene are MNHNS and SASEGT. This CDR3 is CASREEHRTEQYV. The DNA of the CDR3 is TGTGCCAGCAGGGAGGAACACCGCACGGAGCAGTACGTC.

This clonotype was counted many times. The chain uses TRBV5-1 and TRBJ2-1; maybe TRBD2 (5 bases). Germline V lookup: CDR1 SGHRS, CDR2 YFSETQ. This CDR3 comprises 11 residues. V was clipped by 5 bases and J by 10 bases, with 10 bases between them. In nucleotides, the CDR3 is TGCGCCAGCAGACTTTCGGGGGAGCAGTTCTTC. Its translation is CASRLSGEQFF. The full variable domain, its missing parts supplied by reference TRBV5-1 and TRBJ2-1, is KAGVTQTPRYLIKTRGQQVTLSCSPISGHRSVSWYQQTPGQGLQFLFEYFSETQRNKGNFPGRFSGRQFSNSRSEMNVSTLELGDSALYLCASRLSGEQFFGPGTRLTVL.

This clonotype was detected a few times. The rearrangement uses TRBV5-1 and TRBJ2-7, with D tentatively TRBD1 (5 bases). The CDR3 has 14 amino acids. The germline CDR1 and CDR2 sequences are SGHRS and YFSETQ. V was shortened by 1 base and J by 0 bases, with 8 bases between the two germline ends. The CDR3 nucleotides are TGCGCCAGCAGCTTGAGGGGTCCCTCCTACGAGCAGTACTTC. Translation gives CASSLRGPSYEQYF.

Details on this clonotype: With a much larger clone just one base away, this may be a read error. The CDR3 does not close with the conserved phenylalanine or tryptophan, likely indicating a read error. The J gene is TRBJ1-4, the V gene TRBV5-6; D might be TRBD1 (5 bases). The germline V and J ends were trimmed by 1 base and 0 bases, with 10 bases remaining between them. From germline, CDR1 is SGHDT and CDR2 YYEEEE. CDR3 length equals 16 residues. CDR3 protein: CASSLPGGSTNEKLFV. The CDR3 DNA is TGTGCCAGCAGCTTGCCGGGGGGTTCAACTAATGAAAAACTGTTTGTT.

At least ten counts were recorded for this clonotype. This chain joins TRBV6-5 and TRBJ1-6; 7 bases match TRBD1. CDR1 is MNHEY and CDR2 is SVGAGI in the germline V gene. The CDR3 has 17 amino acids. With V trimmed by 2 bases and J by 7 bases, 11 bases remained unmatched. CDR3 amino acids: CASSYANTGAQNSPLHF. The CDR3 DNA follows: TGTGCCAGCAGTTACGCGAATACAGGGGCGCAGAATTCACCCCTCCACTTT.

This clonotype turned up a few times. The chain has TRBV19 and TRBJ2-1; no reliable D call. This CDR3 has 13 residues. In germline, CDR1 is LNHDA, CDR2 SQIVND (reference sequence). V was shortened by 2 bases and J by 6 bases, with 8 bases between the two germline ends. The CDR3: CASSIPPRNEQFF. In nucleotides, the CDR3 is TGTGCCAGTAGTATACCCCCGCGCAATGAGCAGTTCTTC.

Ten or more counts support this clonotype. The gene calls are TRBV5-1 and TRBJ2-1; TRBD1 or TRBD2 may be the D gene (5 bases each). Trimming stripped 1 base from V and 4 bases from J, with 12 bases between. Germline loops: CDR1 SGHRS, CDR2 YFSETQ. This CDR3 contains 15 residues. The CDR3 region has the DNA TGCGCCAGCAGCTTGAGGGACGGTACGTACAATGAGCAGTTCTTC. It encodes CASSLRDGTYNEQFF.

This clonotype has just a few counts. The V call is TRBV7-6, the J call TRBJ2-2, with D perhaps being TRBD1 or TRBD2 (5 bases each). V dropped 6 bases and J dropped 6 bases, with 20 bases sitting between them. The CDR3 spans 16 residues. Germline V gene data show CDR1 as SGHVS and CDR2 as FNYEAQ. The CDR3 DNA reads TGTGCCAGCAGATCCAACGGGGCAGGTGGGGCCGGGGAGCTGTTTTTT. Its translation is CASRSNGAGGAGELFF.